The 28 T cell receptor beta chains reported below all come from one sample, sequenced in a study of T cell clonotyping in hematopoietic cell transplantation. Method: immunoSEQ multiplex PCR; TCRdb's copy keeps in-frame clones and lacks some. The sample has over 35,000 clones; approximately 89% are singletons. Input material: peripheral blood mononuclear cells. All receptors come from a woman between 35 and 50 years old in good health. Some clones in this sample may be carry-over from other donors' samples.

The CDR3 DNA follows: TGTGCCAGCAGCTTCCGGGACAGTTCCTACGAGCAGTACTTC. Protein sequence: CASSFRDSSYEQYF. The rearrangement joins TRBV7-9 to TRBJ2-7; 7 nucleotides align to TRBD1. The CDR3 sequence is 14 residues long. V lost 3 bases and J lost 1; bases outside the gene matches: 3. Per germline, CDR1 SEHNR and CDR2 FQNEAQ (reference sequence).

J is TRBJ1-1 and V is TRBV9, with 8 bases aligning to TRBD1. The junction had 8 bases not matched to a gene; V was cut back by 2 bases and J by 11 bases. The CDR3 is 13 amino acids. Germline assignment: CDR1 SGDLS and CDR2 YYNGEE. The CDR3 DNA follows: TGTGCCAGCAGCGTTGGTCGACAGGGGCACGCTTTCTTT. This gives the protein CASSVGRQGHAFF.

This chain connects TRBV7-2 to TRBJ2-7; D is unclear. The CDR3 totals 13 residues. The germline V gene has CDR1 SGHTA and CDR2 FQGNSA. V was cut by 5 bases and J by 1 base, with 9 bases left in between. The CDR3 protein is CASSPSPSYEQYF. The CDR3 coding sequence is TGTGCCAGCAGCCCCTCTCCTTCCTACGAGCAGTACTTC.

Worth noting for this clone: Germline and junction disagree at one end, which may indicate a read error. The rearrangement links TRBV7-7 to TRBJ1-1; D is uncertain. The CDR3 covers 13 residues. Germline-derived CDR1 and CDR2 are SSHAT and FNYEAQ (reference sequence). CDR3 bases: TGTGCTAGCAGCTCAGGCGTGAACACTGAAGCTTTCTTT. Protein sequence: CASSSGVNTEAFF.

The CDR3 region is CSVGVTQRDTEAFF. CDR3 nucleotides: TGCAGCGTTGGGGTGACTCAGAGGGACACTGAAGCTTTCTTT. The chain has TRBV29-1 and TRBJ1-1; D remains ambiguous. The germline V gene has CDR1 SQVTM and CDR2 ANQGSEA. This CDR3 is 14 amino acids long. V was shortened by 4 bases and J by 3 bases, with 15 bases between the two germline ends.

The J gene is TRBJ1-1, the V gene TRBV27; a possible D gene is TRBD1 (5 bases). The germline V and J ends were trimmed by 0 bases and 3 bases, with 17 bases remaining between them. This CDR3 region has 17 residues. Germline values: CDR1 MNHEY, CDR2 SMNVEV (reference sequence). The DNA for the CDR3 is TGTGCCAGCAGTTTATCTCGAAGGGGCAAAGGGCACACTGAAGCTTTCTTT. It codes for CASSLSRRGKGHTEAFF.

The chain carries TRBV7-8 and TRBJ1-1; D gene uncertain. Germline CDR1 SGHVS, CDR2 FQNEAQ. The CDR3 loop spans 16 amino acids. With 5 bases removed from V and 0 bases from J, the gap between germline ends came to 16 bases. The CDR3 loop is CASSPRLGRVNTEAFF. CDR3 nucleotide sequence: TGTGCCAGCAGCCCTCGACTAGGGCGAGTGAACACTGAAGCTTTCTTT. The whole variable domain, filled in from reference TRBV7-8 and TRBJ1-1, reads GAGVSQSPRYKVAKRGQDVALRCDPISGHVSLFWYQQALGQGPEFLTYFQNEAQLDKSGLPSDRFFAERPEGSVSTLKIQRTQQEDSAVYLCASSPRLGRVNTEAFFGQGTRLTVV.

The CDR3 here is CAWGGLGDGETQYF. DNA of the CDR3: TGTGCCTGGGGGGGCTTAGGGGATGGAGAGACCCAGTACTTC. The V and J genes are TRBV30 and TRBJ2-5, with D maybe TRBD1 (6 bases). This CDR3 has 14 amino acids. Germline loops: CDR1 GTSNPN, CDR2 SVGIG (reference sequence). The ends were cut back, 5 bases at V and 4 bases at J, with 17 bases in the middle.

The chain is built from TRBV7-2 and TRBJ2-7, with 7 bases fitting TRBD1. Germline-derived CDR1 and CDR2 are SGHTA and FQGNSA. The junction had 12 bases not matched to a gene; V was cut back by 5 bases and J by 2 bases. The CDR3 has 16 residues. The CDR3: CASSPAHGTAPYEQYF. The DNA of the CDR3 is TGTGCCAGCAGCCCCGCCCACGGGACAGCTCCCTACGAGCAGTACTTC.

The chain carries TRBV30 and TRBJ2-7; D not certain. Per the germline V gene, CDR1 is GTSNPN and CDR2 is SVGIG (reference sequence). This CDR3 has 13 amino acids. Trimming took 1 base from V and 3 from J, leaving 10 bases between them. The CDR3 reads CAWSAAPGYEQYF. The CDR3 DNA sequence: TGTGCCTGGAGTGCGGCACCCGGCTACGAGCAGTACTTC. The full variable domain, rest sourced from reference TRBV30 and TRBJ2-7, is SQTIHQWPATLVQPVGSPLSLECTVEGTSNPNLYWYRQAAGRGLQLLFYSVGIGQISSEVPQNLSASRPQDRQFILSSKKLLLSDSGFYLCAWSAAPGYEQYFGPGTRLTVT.

The rearrangement uses TRBV5-1 and TRBJ2-1; a possible D gene is TRBD2 (6 bases). The V end was cut by 0 bases, the J end by 12 bases, with 10 bases between. CDR1 SGHRS and CDR2 YFSETQ come from the germline V gene. CDR3 length equals 12 residues. The CDR3 bases are TGCGCCAGCAGCTTGGTGCGGGGCGGGCAGTTCTTC. Translating it yields CASSLVRGGQFF. The variable domain in full, completed from reference TRBV5-1 and TRBJ2-1, reads KAGVTQTPRYLIKTRGQQVTLSCSPISGHRSVSWYQQTPGQGLQFLFEYFSETQRNKGNFPGRFSGRQFSNSRSEMNVSTLELGDSALYLCASSLVRGGQFFGPGTRLTVL.

Written as DNA, the CDR3 is TGTGCCTGGAGTGAAACCCGCACAGATACGCAGTATTTT. Translating it yields CAWSETRTDTQYF. The chain has TRBV30 and TRBJ2-3; no definite D call. This CDR3 is built from 13 residues. V was cut by 1 base and J by 1 base, with 6 bases left in between. The germline V gene has CDR1 GTSNPN and CDR2 SVGIG (reference sequence). The entire variable domain, with the rest obtained from reference TRBV30 and TRBJ2-3, is as follows: SQTIHQWPATLVQPVGSPLSLECTVEGTSNPNLYWYRQAAGRGLQLLFYSVGIGQISSEVPQNLSASRPQDRQFILSSKKLLLSDSGFYLCAWSETRTDTQYFGPGTRLTVL.

This rearrangement joins TRBV28 to TRBJ1-2, with 7 positions matching TRBD1. V lost 5 bases and J lost 4; bases outside the gene matches: 13. The CDR3 is 16 amino acids. Germline assignment: CDR1 MDHEN and CDR2 SYDVKM. The CDR3, as DNA: TGTGCCAGCAGTCGGCCCACAGGGGTTCTTGGCTATGGCTACACCTTC. Translation gives CASSRPTGVLGYGYTF.

The chain combines TRBV10-3 with TRBJ2-1; TRBD1 or TRBD2 may be the D gene (6 bases each). Looked up from germline, CDR1 is ENHRY and CDR2 is SYGVKD. This CDR3 comprises 14 residues. V lost 8 bases, J lost 4 bases, and 15 bases lay in between. CDR3 residues: CAIDGGLGYNEQFF. CDR3 nucleotides: TGTGCCATCGATGGGGGGCTAGGTTACAATGAGCAGTTCTTC.

The chain has TRBV7-6 and TRBJ2-7; no clear D. Trimming removed 1 base at V and 5 bases at J, with 6 bases between. The CDR3 is made up of 12 amino acids. Germline V gene sequence: CDR1 SGHVS, CDR2 FNYEAQ. This CDR3 reads CASSLGNHEQYF. The CDR3 DNA reads TGTGCCAGCAGCTTAGGAAACCACGAGCAGTACTTC.

This clone was seen only once. V is TRBV6-5 and J is TRBJ2-7; TRBD2 aligns across 8 bases. V trimming: 8 bases; J trimming: 1 base; junction bases outside the gene matches: 7. Germline lookup yields CDR1 MNHEY and CDR2 SVGAGI. The CDR3 contains 14 residues. CDR3 DNA sequence: TGTGCCAGCCCCGGGCGGGAGGTTTCCTACGAGCAGTACTTC. Translation: CASPGREVSYEQYF.

V is TRBV10-3 and J is TRBJ2-5, with D possibly being TRBD1 (6 bases). The CDR3 totals 14 residues. V was clipped by 0 bases and J by 5 bases, with 10 bases between them. The V gene's germline CDR1 is ENHRY and CDR2 SYGVKD. CDR3 nucleotides: TGTGCCATCAGTGAGTCGTATCAGGGGGAGACCCAGTACTTC. Translating gives CAISESYQGETQYF.

The chain links TRBV30 to TRBJ2-1; possibly TRBD1 for D (6 bases). V lost 2 bases to trimming and J lost 1 base, with 12 bases between them. Germline V CDR1 and CDR2: GTSNPN, SVGIG (reference sequence). The CDR3 length is 15 residues. CDR3 bases: TGTGCCTGGAGTACTGGGCAGGGGTCCTACAATGAGCAGTTCTTC. It translates to CAWSTGQGSYNEQFF.

The chain joins TRBV5-6 to TRBJ2-3; 11 nucleotides agree with TRBD2. Germline V lookup: CDR1 SGHDT, CDR2 YYEEEE. Unmatched junction bases numbered 6, after V lost 1 base and J lost 5 bases. CDR3 length equals 16 residues. CDR3 nucleotide sequence: TGTGCCAGCAGCTTGACTAGCACTAGCGGGAGAGATACGCAGTATTTT. This encodes CASSLTSTSGRDTQYF.

This chain links TRBV7-3 with TRBJ2-7; TRBD1 aligns across 9 bases. The CDR3 is made up of 14 amino acids. CDR1 and CDR2 (germline): SGHTA, FQGTGA. Germline trimming cut 5 bases from V and 3 bases from J; bases unmatched to any gene: 5. The CDR3 loop reads CASSPDRGDYEQYF. The CDR3 DNA reads as TGTGCCAGCAGCCCAGACAGGGGGGACTACGAGCAGTACTTC.

The chain has TRBV6-6 and TRBJ1-3; D is possibly TRBD1 (5 bases). Germline V gene lookup returns CDR1 MNHNY and CDR2 SVGAGI (reference sequence). V was pared by 5 bases and J by 1 base, with 12 bases between. This CDR3 has 15 amino acids. The DNA for the CDR3 is TGTGCCAGCAGTCCCCGACCAGGGTCTGGAAACACCATATATTTT. This encodes CASSPRPGSGNTIYF.

The table lists this clone with a count of one. The chain recombines TRBV7-9 with TRBJ2-7; 11 bases map to TRBD1. The CDR3 sequence is 15 residues long. V was pared by 5 bases and J by 3 bases, with 6 bases of the junction left unmatched. Germline values: CDR1 SEHNR, CDR2 FQNEAQ (reference sequence). The DNA of the CDR3 is TGTGCCAGCAGCCACAGGGACAGGGGGATCTACGAGCAGTACTTC. Its protein product is CASSHRDRGIYEQYF.

This clone was detected a few times. The chain carries TRBV28 and TRBJ2-7, with D maybe TRBD2 (5 bases). CDR1 is MDHEN and CDR2 is SYDVKM in the germline V gene. The CDR3 has 13 residues. Trimming shortened V by 3 bases and J by 0 bases, and 6 bases separated the two germline ends. For the CDR3, the DNA is TGTGCCAGCAGTTTGGGGAGCTCCTACGAGCAGTACTTC. Amino acid sequence: CASSLGSSYEQYF.

The chain joins TRBV10-3 to TRBJ2-3, with a tentative D call TRBD2 (6 bases). This CDR3 comprises 14 residues. Per the germline V gene, CDR1 is ENHRY and CDR2 is SYGVKD. Trimming cost V 5 bases and J 2 bases, with 11 bases left between them. The CDR3 is CAISLGGVTDTQYF. In DNA form, the CDR3 reads TGTGCCATCAGTCTTGGCGGGGTCACAGATACGCAGTATTTT.

The rearrangement joins TRBV5-1 to TRBJ2-3, with 10 bases lining up with TRBD2. The V segment lost 4 bases and the J segment 4 bases; nucleotides outside the gene matches: 6. This CDR3 contains 15 residues. Germline V lookup: CDR1 SGHRS, CDR2 YFSETQ. The DNA of the CDR3 is TGCGCCAGCAGCAAAGGACTAGCGGAGTCAGATACGCAGTATTTT. Translation: CASSKGLAESDTQYF.

This clone was counted once. The V call is TRBV28, the J call TRBJ1-2, with 9 positions matching TRBD1. Germline V gene lookup returns CDR1 MDHEN and CDR2 SYDVKM. The CDR3 runs to 17 residues. Trimming cost V 6 bases and J 4 bases; bases outside gene matches: 15. The CDR3 DNA reads TGTGCCAGCAGGAACTCCGCCGGGACAGGGATAGGCTATGGCTACACCTTC. Amino acid sequence: CASRNSAGTGIGYGYTF.

V is TRBV30 and J is TRBJ1-1; possibly TRBD1 for D (5 bases). Germline V gene sequence: CDR1 GTSNPN, CDR2 SVGIG (reference sequence). V lost 4 bases and J 4 bases, leaving 7 bases between the germline ends. This CDR3 is 11 amino acids long. The CDR3 DNA reads as TGTGCCTGGACAGGGCTCACTGAAGCTTTCTTT. It codes for CAWTGLTEAFF.

The chain uses TRBV13 and TRBJ2-7; 8 bases line up with TRBD2. CDR3 length: 15 amino acids. Germline CDR1 and CDR2: PRHDT and FYEKMQ (reference sequence). V dropped 5 bases and J dropped 3; count of bases not matched to a gene: 9. The CDR3 region is CASSLPGRADYEQYF. For the CDR3, the DNA is TGTGCCAGCAGCCTCCCCGGGAGGGCCGACTACGAGCAGTACTTC.